Listed below are T cell receptor beta chains from one sample, sequenced in a study of blood T cells in healthy people across ages. TCRdb itself ran the 5' RACE reads through MiXCR, one entry per CDR3 protein. The table shows hundreds of thousands of distinct CDR3 sequences, with about a quarter occurring only once. The sample was also linked to a second study, of T cells of mothers and their children.

Source material: blood. The receptors shown here come from a boy aged 2-9 years in good health. Each CDR3 is given with its conserved first and last residue. The D gene is left open where the match is weak. Clone size appears in some rows only: once, few, many, or a class for an expanded clone.

>-|13|TRBV29-1|few|TRBJ2-7
TGCAGCGTTGAGAACAGGGAACCCTACGAGCAGTACTTC
CSVENREPYEQYF
>TRBD2|16|TRBV7-9|-|TRBJ2-1
TGTGCCAGCAGCTCCCGGGGGGGACTCCGCTACAATGAGCAGTTCTTC
CASSSRGGLRYNEQFF
>TRBD1|15|TRBV5-1|-|TRBJ1-4
TGCGCCAGCAGCGGAAGCCGGGACAGGGCTGAAAAACTGTTTTTT
CASSGSRDRAEKLFF
>TRBD2|13|TRBV30|-|TRBJ2-5
TGTGCCTGGAGTGTAATTAGCGGGCAGACCCAGTACTTC
CAWSVISGQTQYF
>TRBD1|12|TRBV12-3/TRBV12-4|few|TRBJ2-7
TGTGCCAGCAGTTCTGGACAGGTCCCGCTCGACTTC
CASSSGQVPLDF
>-|16|TRBV5-1|few|TRBJ2-5
TGCGCCAGCAGCCCATCCGCAGCAGCCGGACAAGAGACCCAGTACTTC
CASSPSAAAGQETQYF
>-|14|TRBV20-1|few|TRBJ2-4
TGCAGTGCTAGCCTCGTCCTAGCCAAAAACATTCAGTACTTC
CSASLVLAKNIQYF
>-|16|TRBV28|-|TRBJ1-5
TGTGCCAGCAGTTTAGCTTTATTGGTGGGCAATCAGCCCCAGCATTTT
CASSLALLVGNQPQHF
>TRBD2|14|TRBV7-2|-|TRBJ2-1
TGTGCCAGCAGCTCAGGACTAGCGGTCGGTGAGCAGTTCTTC
CASSSGLAVGEQFF
>-|14|TRBV20-1|-|TRBJ1-1
TGCAGTGCTAGAGATCCTGCTGTTAACACTGAAGCTTTCTTT
CSARDPAVNTEAFF
>-|14|TRBV27|once|TRBJ2-7
TGTGCCAGCACGCCCGCAGGGGGGAGGAACGAGCAGTACTTC
CASTPAGGRNEQYF
>TRBD1|15|TRBV7-9|-|TRBJ2-7
TGTGCCAGCAGCTTAGGGACAGGGCTCCGCTACGAGCAGTACTTC
CASSLGTGLRYEQYF
>-|14|TRBV12-3/TRBV12-4|-|TRBJ2-2
TGTGCCAGCAGTTTAGCGAACGGGATCGGGGAGCTGTTTTTT
CASSLANGIGELFF
>-|13|TRBV25-1|-|TRBJ2-7
TGTGCCAGCAGTGAAGTGTCGGTCTACGAGCAGTACTTC
CASSEVSVYEQYF
>TRBD2|20|TRBV14|few|TRBJ2-1
TGTGCCAGCAGCCAAGATCGTTTATGGAGGCCTAGCGGGCCCGAATGGGAGCAGTTCTTC
CASSQDRLWRPSGPEWEQFF
>TRBD1|16|TRBV5-1|-|TRBJ1-4
TGTGCCAGCAGCTTAGGACAGGGTGCAACTAATGAAAAACTGTTTTTT
CASSLGQGATNEKLFF
>-|14|TRBV5-1|-|TRBJ2-3
TGCGCCAGCAGCTCTGACTTCTCCACAGATACGCAGTATTTT
CASSSDFSTDTQYF
>TRBD2|17|TRBV5-1|few|TRBJ2-1
TGCGCCAGCAGCAAGGGGCGGGAGAGCTCGCCCTACAATGAGCAGTTCTTC
CASSKGRESSPYNEQFF
>TRBD2|15|TRBV20-1|few|TRBJ2-1
TGCAGTGCGGTCACTAGCGGGAGGGCTTGGAATGAGCAGTTCTTC
CSAVTSGRAWNEQFF
>-|16|TRBV28|few|TRBJ2-4
TGTGCCAGCAGTTTCGACAGGCCTTTAGCCAAAAACATTCAGTACTTC
CASSFDRPLAKNIQYF
>-|15|TRBV7-9|-|TRBJ1-1
TGTGCCAGCAGCTTAGTAAGCCGGAAGAACACTGAAGCTTTCTTT
CASSLVSRKNTEAFF
>TRBD2|14|TRBV6-1|-|TRBJ2-7
TGTGCCAGCAGCGCTAGCGGGAGGGTCCCCGAGCAGTACTTC
CASSASGRVPEQYF
>-|12|TRBV20-1|-|TRBJ2-5
TGCAGTGCCGACCTAGCTCGGGAGACCCAGTACTTC
CSADLARETQYF
>TRBD2|18|TRBV7-8|-|TRBJ2-1
TGTGCCAGCAGCCCTGGGGGGCTAGCGGGAGGGTCCTACAATGAGCAGTTCTTC
CASSPGGLAGGSYNEQFF
>-|16|TRBV7-9|-|TRBJ1-4
TGTGCCAGCAGCCGAACAGAGCCTCGAACTAATGAAAAACTGTTTTTT
CASSRTEPRTNEKLFF
>TRBD2|16|TRBV4-3|few|TRBJ2-1
TGCGCCAGCAGCCAAGATATAGCGGGAGTCTTTAATGAGCAGTTCTTC
CASSQDIAGVFNEQFF
>-|14|TRBV5-1|few|TRBJ2-1
TGCGCCAGCAGCTTACCGACGTCGACAGCTGAGCAGTTCTTC
CASSLPTSTAEQFF
>-|14|TRBV6-5|-|TRBJ2-3
TGTGCCAGCAGTCTCGCAGGGGTGGTAGATACGCAGTATTTT
CASSLAGVVDTQYF
>TRBD2|16|TRBV4-1|-|TRBJ2-5
TGCGCCAGCAGCCAAGGGTTAATAGCGGGGCAAGAGACCCAGTACTTC
CASSQGLIAGQETQYF
>-|11|TRBV20-1|-|TRBJ2-7
TGCAGTGCCTTCGCGCCGGGCGAGCAGTACTTC
CSAFAPGEQYF
>-|14|TRBV7-9|-|TRBJ1-2
TGTGCCAGCAGCCCATCCGGACTGGCATATGGCTACACCTTC
CASSPSGLAYGYTF
>TRBD2|15|TRBV20-1|-|TRBJ2-1
TGCAGTGCTAGAGAACCTAGCGGGGGCAACAATGAGCAGTTCTTC
CSAREPSGGNNEQFF
>TRBD1|16|TRBV12-3/TRBV12-4|-|TRBJ2-7
TGTGCCAGCAGTTCTCCCACGACAGGGGGCGTTTACGAGCAGTACTTC
CASSSPTTGGVYEQYF
>-|16|TRBV5-5|-|TRBJ2-2
TGCGCCAGCAGCTTGGTCGGAGGGATAAACACCGGGGAGCTGTTTTTT
CASSLVGGINTGELFF
>-|11|TRBV5-1|-|TRBJ2-3
TGCGCCAGCCCTAAAGGAGATACGCAGTATTTT
CASPKGDTQYF
>-|14|TRBV20-1|-|TRBJ2-7
TGCAGTGCTAGCAGGACAGTATCATCCTACGAGCAGTACTTC
CSASRTVSSYEQYF
>-|13|TRBV2|-|TRBJ2-3
TGTGCCAGCAGTTCCCTAACTACTCATACGCAGTATTTT
CASSSLTTHTQYF
>-|17|TRBV20-1|few|TRBJ2-1
TGCAGTGCTCAAAGCGAATATAGCTTTAGCTCCTACAATGAGCAGTTCTTC
CSAQSEYSFSSYNEQFF
>-|16|TRBV4-1|-|TRBJ1-3
TGCGCCAGCAGCCGAGAAACAGCTTCCTCTAAAAACACCATATATTTT
CASSRETASSKNTIYF
>-|16|TRBV6-2/TRBV6-3|once|TRBJ1-5
TGTGCCAGCAGTTACGCTACGGGACTAGGCAATCAGCCCCAGCATTTT
CASSYATGLGNQPQHF
>TRBD2|15|TRBV29-1|many|TRBJ2-3
TGCAGCGTTGAATTACTAGCGGGAGCCGAAGATACGCAGTATTTT
CSVELLAGAEDTQYF
>TRBD1|14|TRBV5-1|few|TRBJ2-1
TGCGCCAGCAGCTTGTGGGGCAGGGGGAATGAGCAGTTCTTC
CASSLWGRGNEQFF
>-|14|TRBV20-1|few|TRBJ2-7
TGCAGTGCTAGAGAAAGGGGCGGAACCTACGAGCAGTACTTC
CSARERGGTYEQYF
>TRBD1|13|TRBV18|few|TRBJ2-7
TGTGCCAGCTCACAGGGACAGGGGGACGAGCAGTACTTC
CASSQGQGDEQYF
>-|15|TRBV10-3|few|TRBJ2-3
TGTGCCATCAGTGAGCCTCGGGCCGGCACAGATACGCAGTATTTT
CAISEPRAGTDTQYF
>TRBD1|14|TRBV12-5|-|TRBJ1-1
TGTGCTAGTGGTTTAGGAGGGGGCGGCACTGAAGCTTTCTTT
CASGLGGGGTEAFF
>-|13|TRBV25-1|-|TRBJ2-1
TGTGCCAGCAGCGCGGGACGCCTGCCGGGGCAGTTCTTC
CASSAGRLPGQFF
>TRBD1|16|TRBV6-1|-|TRBJ2-1
TGTGCCAGCAGTGCGGACAGGGCAAATGCCTACAATGAGCAGTTCTTC
CASSADRANAYNEQFF
>TRBD1|14|TRBV2|-|TRBJ2-3
TGTGCCAGCAGTGGTACAGGGGGCCCAGATGCGCAGTATTTT
CASSGTGGPDAQYF
>-|13|TRBV2|-|TRBJ1-2
TGTGCCAGCGATACCGGACTAGGCTATGGCTACACCTTC
CASDTGLGYGYTF
>-|16|TRBV4-3|-|TRBJ2-2
TGCGCCAGCAGCCAAGATCTGGGACACGCCACCGGGGAGCTGTTTTTT
CASSQDLGHATGELFF
>TRBD1|14|TRBV18|few|TRBJ1-4
TGTGCCAGCTCACCCGGACAGGGTCCCGAAAAACTGTTTTTT
CASSPGQGPEKLFF
>-|14|TRBV2|few|TRBJ2-1
TGTGCCAGCAGTGAAGCGCGCGAGCGCAATGAGCAGTTCTTC
CASSEARERNEQFF